A single sample is the source of the 17 T cell receptor beta chains below, sequenced in a study of T cell responses to AZD1222 COVID-19 vaccine. The data were produced by immunoSEQ multiplex PCR, yet TCRdb's version contains in-frame clones alone and is incomplete. The sample consists of more than 75,000 clones, about nine tenths of them appearing once. This material consisted of peripheral blood, taken on day 0 of AZD1222 vaccination. The receptors come from an adult in good health.

The chain recombines TRBV10-3 with TRBJ1-1, with 7 bases identical to TRBD1. The junction had 8 bases not matched to a gene; V was cut back by 3 bases and J by 4 bases. There are 15 residues in the CDR3. Germline-derived CDR1 and CDR2 are ENHRY and SYGVKD. CDR3 sequence reads: CAISDKNRGPTEAFF. CDR3 nucleotide sequence: TGTGCCATCAGTGACAAAAACAGGGGACCCACTGAAGCTTTCTTT.

V gene TRBV5-6 combines with J gene TRBJ1-5; 12 nucleotides match TRBD1. V shed 2 bases, J shed 7 bases, and the junction held 10 bases outside the gene matches. The CDR3 spans 17 residues. Germline CDR1 SGHDT, CDR2 YYEEEE. CDR3: CASSLAGTGGAGQPQHF. Here the CDR3 DNA reads TGTGCCAGCAGCTTAGCCGGGACAGGGGGCGCCGGACAGCCCCAGCATTTT.

The chain combines TRBV5-4 with TRBJ2-3; a possible D gene is TRBD1 (6 bases). CDR1 and CDR2 from the germline V gene are SGHNT and YYREEE (reference sequence). V was shortened by 5 bases and J by 3 bases, with 16 bases between the two germline ends. The CDR3 length is 15 residues. Written as DNA, the CDR3 is TGTGCCAGCAGTCGACAGGCGGTTAGAACAGATACGCAGTATTTT. As protein: CASSRQAVRTDTQYF.

The chain joins TRBV5-1 to TRBJ1-1; 7 bases fit TRBD1. This CDR3 spans 14 amino acids. Germline CDR1 reads SGHRS; CDR2 reads YFSETQ. Germline trimming cut 6 bases from V and 2 bases from J; bases unmatched to any gene: 7. CDR3 region: CASNPGQPNTEAFF. The CDR3 DNA sequence: TGCGCCAGCAACCCGGGACAGCCAAACACTGAAGCTTTCTTT.

The chain carries TRBV18 and TRBJ2-1, with D perhaps being TRBD1 or TRBD2 (5 bases each). The CDR3 has 12 residues. CDR1 KGHSH and CDR2 LQKENI come from the germline V gene. Deletions cut 2 bases from V and 8 bases from J, with 7 bases between. CDR3 protein: CASSPEGYEQFF. Here the CDR3 DNA reads TGTGCCAGCTCACCAGAGGGGTATGAGCAGTTCTTC.

This clone was counted a few times. The chain has TRBV5-5 and TRBJ1-4; D remains ambiguous. The germline V gene encodes CDR1 SGHKS and CDR2 YYEKEE (reference sequence). This CDR3 region has 16 residues. The V end lost 3 bases, the J end lost 3 bases, and 15 bases lay between the germline ends. The CDR3 DNA sequence: TGTGCCAGCAGCTCCAACGTACCTCTTGCTAATGAAAAACTGTTTTTT. It specifies CASSSNVPLANEKLFF.

This sequence joins TRBV21-1 and TRBJ1-1. TRBV21-1 is designated a pseudogene. The CDR3 consists of 15 residues. The CDR3 DNA sequence: TGTGCCAGCAGCAAATTAATTAAGCGGGACACTGAAGCTTTCTTT. Residues: CASSKLIKRDTEAFF.

V gene TRBV5-6 combines with J gene TRBJ2-7; TRBD1 aligns across 9 bases. Germline CDR1 reads SGHDT; CDR2 reads YYEEEE. Trimming removed 7 bases from V and 5 bases from J; junction bases left unmatched: 13. The CDR3 length is 15 residues. Here the CDR3 DNA reads TGTGCCAGCTCCGACACAGGGGGCGTAAGAAACGAGCAGTACTTC. Translating it yields CASSDTGGVRNEQYF. Full variable domain (rest looked up from reference TRBV5-6 and TRBJ2-7): DAGVTQSPTHLIKTRGQQVTLRCSPKSGHDTVSWYQQALGQGPQFIFQYYEEEERQRGNFPDRFSGHQFPNYSSELNVNALLLGDSALYLCASSDTGGVRNEQYFGPGTRLTVT.

This clone has more than one count but fewer than ten. J is TRBJ2-7 and V is TRBV6-1; no definite D call. CDR3 length equals 12 residues. The V and J ends lost 3 bases and 2 bases respectively, with 5 bases between them. Germline values: CDR1 MNHNS, CDR2 SASEGT. CDR3 sequence (DNA): TGTGCCAGCAGTGAGGCGACCTACGAGCAGTACTTC. Amino acids: CASSEATYEQYF.

The CDR3 here is CASSFSDYNEQFF. The CDR3 DNA is TGCGCCAGCAGCTTCTCGGACTACAATGAGCAGTTCTTC. The V gene is TRBV5-1, the J gene TRBJ2-1, with D unclear. Trimming took off 2 bases at V and 3 bases at J, with 6 bases between the two ends. The CDR3 has 13 amino acids. Germline CDR1 is SGHRS and CDR2 is YFSETQ.

This clone was seen a handful of times. The rearrangement joins TRBV30 to TRBJ1-1, with D unclear. V shed 4 bases and J shed 4 bases, with 16 bases lying between them. Germline V gene sequence: CDR1 GTSNPN, CDR2 SVGIG (reference sequence). CDR3 length equals 14 residues. The CDR3 region has the DNA TGTGCCTGGAAAAATCAATGGTACGGCACTGAAGCTTTCTTT. Translating gives CAWKNQWYGTEAFF.

The rearrangement joins TRBV7-3 to TRBJ2-1, with D possibly TRBD2 on 5 matching bases. Trimming shortened V by 2 bases and J by 10 bases, and 12 bases separated the two germline ends. Germline assignment: CDR1 SGHTA and CDR2 FQGTGA. The CDR3 spans 13 residues. CDR3 sequence: CASSLGLREEQFF. Here the CDR3 DNA reads TGTGCCAGCAGCTTAGGGCTCCGGGAAGAGCAGTTCTTC.

The CDR3 loop is CASSLRDREAFF. DNA of the CDR3: TGTGCCAGCAGTTTACGGGACAGGGAAGCTTTCTTT. The chain joins TRBV12-3 or TRBV12-4 to TRBJ1-1; 8 nucleotides line up with TRBD1. The CDR3 runs 12 residues. Unmatched junction bases numbered 1, after V lost 2 bases and J lost 8 bases.

The genes are TRBV19 and TRBJ1-1, with D perhaps TRBD1 (6 bases). This CDR3 comprises 14 residues. Germline lookup yields CDR1 LNHDA and CDR2 SQIVND (reference sequence). V lost 5 bases and J 1 base, leaving 11 bases between the germline ends. In nucleotides, the CDR3 is TGTGCCAGTAGTGCAGCGACAGGGAACACTGAAGCTTTCTTT. This encodes CASSAATGNTEAFF.

The table lists this clone with a count of one. This chain connects TRBV5-5 to TRBJ1-5; 8 nucleotides match TRBD1. V lost 3 bases and J lost 0; bases outside the gene matches: 14. This CDR3 comprises 19 residues. CDR1 and CDR2 (germline): SGHKS, YYEKEE (reference sequence). The CDR3 spells CASSSGPGQGAYSNQPQHF. Here the CDR3 DNA reads TGTGCCAGCAGCTCGGGGCCGGGGCAGGGGGCGTATAGCAATCAGCCCCAGCATTTT.

The rearrangement uses TRBV15 and TRBJ2-1; D is unresolved. This CDR3 contains 15 residues. Deletions cut 0 bases from V and 1 base from J, with 7 bases between. Germline V lookup: CDR1 LNHNV, CDR2 YYDKDF (reference sequence). The CDR3 bases are TGTGCCACCAGCAGAGATATCGAGTCCTACAATGAGCAGTTCTTC. Its protein is CATSRDIESYNEQFF.

V and J are TRBV3-1 (or the pseudogene TRBV3-2) and TRBJ1-5; D gene unclear. V lost 2 bases, J lost 4 bases, and 9 bases lay in between. This CDR3 is 14 amino acids long. Germline V gene data show CDR1 as LGHDT and CDR2 as YNNKEL (reference sequence). Here the CDR3 DNA reads TGTGCCAGCAGCCAAAATACCCTTAATCAGCCCCAGCATTTT. It translates to CASSQNTLNQPQHF.